Sequencing of this TCR beta chain was carried out in a study of shared clonotypes between healthy human individuals. Findings and caveats of the study: It was observed that approximately 5% of naive CD4 clonotypes were shared across four donors.

V was shortened by 2 bases and J by 6 bases, with 7 bases between the two germline ends. Looked up from germline, CDR1 is MNHNS and CDR2 is SASEGT. CDR3 size: 12 residues. Details on this clone: Its antigen remains unidentified.

This table comes from immunoSEQ multiplex PCR, and its TCRdb copy is limited to in-frame clones, with some not included. The data contain around 2,000,000 clones, about 95% of them seen just once; the ten biggest clones take up around 1.1%. Naive CD8 populations comprised CD45RO-negative cells positively selected for CCR7, excluding terminally differentiated effector memory CD45RA+ cells. The V gene is TRBV6-1, the J gene TRBJ1-2; D is undetermined. The receptor comes from a young man in good health. The sample consisted of naive CD8+ T cells sorted from blood. The CDR3 region is CASSESGDGYTF. In DNA, the CDR3 is TGTGCCAGCAGTGAAAGTGGGGATGGCTACACCTTC.